The present T cell receptor (beta chain) was sequenced within a study of T-cell reconstitution after alpha-beta-depleted transplantation in children. Unique molecular identifiers were incorporated during preparation of the TCRbeta library. TCRdb fed the PCR reads into MiXCR, producing one record per CDR3 protein. The sample comprises 77,000 or so distinct CDR3 sequences, less than 20% of which are singletons, and approximately 55% rests with the top ten. Germline V lookup: CDR1 SGHRS, CDR2 YFSETQ. After removal of 0 bases from V and 6 bases from J, the junction contained 5 bases not matched to a gene. The CDR3 loop spans 17 amino acids. This clonotype appeared many times. Its specificity is not known. Regarding the study as a whole: At day 60, the high TCRbeta diversity found in some patients originated from recipient T cells and thymic progenitors that had survived. Expanded graft clones, several hundred of them, were reportedly the source of alpha-beta T cells about two months after transplant. Fresh T-cell production supplied most of the T-cell counts and diversity seen one year after transplant.

Sequenced here: PBMCs, mostly from graft donor cells, sampled 360 days after TCRalphabeta/CD19-depleted stem cell transplant. The chain carries TRBV5-1 and TRBJ2-1, with 14 bases that match TRBD2. The TCR originated in a male patient between 2 and 10 years old who had a stem cell transplant for acute lymphoblastic leukemia, so the T cells may come from the graft donor. The CDR3 loop reads CASSLVGTSGRLNEQFF. The CDR3 DNA is TGCGCCAGCAGCTTGGTTGGGACTAGCGGGAGACTCAATGAGCAGTTCTTC.